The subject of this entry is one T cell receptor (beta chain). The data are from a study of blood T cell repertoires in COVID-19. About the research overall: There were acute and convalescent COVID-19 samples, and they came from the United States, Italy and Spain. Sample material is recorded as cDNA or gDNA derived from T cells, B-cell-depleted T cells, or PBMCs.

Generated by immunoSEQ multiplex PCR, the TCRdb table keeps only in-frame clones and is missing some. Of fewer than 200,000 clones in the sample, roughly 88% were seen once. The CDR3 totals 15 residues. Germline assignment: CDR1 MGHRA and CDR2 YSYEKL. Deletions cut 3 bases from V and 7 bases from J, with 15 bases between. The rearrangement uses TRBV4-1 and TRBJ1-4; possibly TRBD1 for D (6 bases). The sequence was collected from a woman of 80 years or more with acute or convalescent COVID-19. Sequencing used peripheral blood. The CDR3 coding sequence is TGCGCCAGCAGCCATAACCGGGACAATCGTGAAAAACTGTTTTTT. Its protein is CASSHNRDNREKLFF.